This T cell receptor beta chain was identified in a study of metastatic and nonmetastatic thyroid tumors. No treatment of any kind had been given to any patient before thyroid surgery. The CDR3 is 15 residues long. The ends were cut back, 11 bases at V and 5 bases at J, with 21 bases in the middle. Germline CDR1 and CDR2: MDHEN and SYDVKM. TCRdb re-clonotyped the PCR reads through MiXCR. The sample carries more than 50,000 clones, 20% to 25% recorded once. Many counts were recorded for this clone. The clonotype was recovered from a female donor with papillary thyroid cancer or a benign thyroid nodule (not recorded which). Some clones in this sample may be carry-over from other donors' samples. V usage is TRBV28 and J usage is TRBJ1-4; possible D gene TRBD1, 5 bases. Sequencing used blood. DNA for the CDR3: TGTGCCTCAAATGGGGCAGACAACTCCAATGAAAAACTGTTTTTT. This gives the protein CASNGADNSNEKLFF. Filled out from reference TRBV28 and TRBJ1-4, the complete variable domain reads DVKVTQSSRYLVKRTGEKVFLECVQDMDHENMFWYRQDPGLGLRLIYFSYDVKMKEKGDIPEGYSVSREKKERFSLILESASTNQTSMYLCASNGADNSNEKLFFGSGTQLSVL.